The 17 T cell receptor beta chains below were found in one sample sequenced in a study of blood T cell repertoires in COVID-19. Assay used: immunoSEQ multiplex PCR; TCRdb lists only in-frame clones, some missing. The sample includes around 220,000 clones, approximately 79% of them seen just once. The sample taken for sequencing was peripheral blood. These receptors were obtained from a woman aged 35 to 49 with active or convalescent COVID-19.

This clone was detected only a few times. The chain is built from TRBV7-2 and TRBJ2-7; possibly TRBD2 for D (6 bases). CDR3 length: 17 residues. Trimming shortened V by 3 bases and J by 4 bases, and 22 bases separated the two germline ends. CDR1 is SGHTA, CDR2 FQGNSA, per germline. CDR3 DNA sequence: TGTGCCAGCAGCTTCGCGGGGCGTACCGAACCTACTTACGAGCAGTACTTC. Translation: CASSFAGRTEPTYEQYF.

The CDR3 region has the DNA TGTGCCAGTTGGACAGGAGTCTATGGCTACACCTTC. Protein product: CASWTGVYGYTF. This chain connects TRBV27 to TRBJ1-2; TRBD1 aligns across 7 bases. The CDR3 is 12 residues long. Germline trimming cut 9 bases from V and 4 bases from J; bases unmatched to any gene: 5. Per the germline V gene, CDR1 is MNHEY and CDR2 is SMNVEV (reference sequence).

This chain links TRBV28 with TRBJ1-5, with D tentatively TRBD1 (6 bases). CDR3 length equals 14 residues. The germline gives CDR1 MDHEN, CDR2 SYDVKM. Trimming removed 2 bases at V and 4 bases at J, with 9 bases between. CDR3 sequence (DNA): TGTGCCAGCAGTTTACACAGGGCGAATCAGCCCCAGCATTTT. Its protein is CASSLHRANQPQHF.

This clone has only one observation. The chain links TRBV10-3 to TRBJ1-3; 10 bases are shared with TRBD1. V lost 6 bases, J lost 1 base, and 3 bases stayed unmatched. This CDR3 has 15 residues. From germline, CDR1 is ENHRY and CDR2 SYGVKD. The CDR3 DNA reads as TGTGCCATCAGAGGACAGGGGGGATCTGGAAACACCATATATTTT. This translates into CAIRGQGGSGNTIYF.

The genes are TRBV6-5 and TRBJ1-2, with 9 positions matching TRBD1. The CDR3 has 14 amino acids. V shed 5 bases, J shed 4 bases, and the junction held 5 bases outside the gene matches. CDR1 and CDR2 (germline): MNHEY, SVGAGI. The CDR3 reads CASSTGGAGYGYTF. CDR3 in DNA: TGTGCCAGCAGTACAGGGGGCGCGGGCTATGGCTACACCTTC.

The V and J genes are TRBV19 and TRBJ1-5; 8 bases align to TRBD1. The CDR3 sequence is 15 residues long. The germline gives CDR1 LNHDA, CDR2 SQIVND (reference sequence). Trimming cost V 7 bases and J 4 bases; bases outside gene matches: 9. The CDR3 sequence is CASTQGQGRNQPQHF. CDR3 coding DNA: TGTGCCAGTACCCAAGGACAGGGCCGTAATCAGCCCCAGCATTTT.

The J gene is TRBJ1-3, the V gene TRBV10-3; D unclear. The CDR3 covers 14 residues. Trimming took off 7 bases at V and 2 bases at J, with 12 bases between the two ends. Germline values: CDR1 ENHRY, CDR2 SYGVKD. Here the CDR3 reads CAIKADNPGNTIYF. In nucleotides, the CDR3 is TGTGCCATCAAGGCAGACAACCCTGGAAACACCATATATTTT.

The chain has TRBV10-3 and TRBJ1-2; 9 bases line up with TRBD1. The junction had 5 bases not matched to a gene; V was cut back by 5 bases and J by 7 bases. Germline CDR1 and CDR2: ENHRY and SYGVKD. CDR3 length: 13 amino acids. The CDR3 DNA is TGTGCCATCAGTCAACAGGGGGCGGTTGGCTACACCTTC. Translated: CAISQQGAVGYTF.

The rearrangement uses TRBV2 and TRBJ1-5; D is possibly TRBD1 (5 bases). CDR3 size: 14 residues. CDR1 and CDR2 from the germline V gene are SNHLY and FYNNEI. Trimming stripped 4 bases from V and 4 bases from J, with 11 bases between. This chain's CDR3 is CASSGGRVNQPQHF. In nucleotides, the CDR3 is TGTGCCAGCAGTGGGGGCAGGGTTAATCAGCCCCAGCATTTT.

This clone was detected once. The chain couples TRBV27 to TRBJ2-1; D may be TRBD2 (5 bases). The CDR3 is 13 residues long. V lost 7 bases and J 0 bases, leaving 7 bases between the germline ends. CDR1 MNHEY and CDR2 SMNVEV come from the germline V gene (reference sequence). The CDR3 coding sequence is TGTGCCAGCACTAGCTACTCCTACAATGAGCAGTTCTTC. It codes for CASTSYSYNEQFF.

V and J are TRBV7-8 and TRBJ1-2; a possible D gene is TRBD1 (6 bases). In germline, CDR1 is SGHVS, CDR2 FQNEAQ. The CDR3 loop spans 13 amino acids. The V end was cut by 5 bases, the J end by 7 bases, with 14 bases between. Here the CDR3 DNA reads TGTGCCAGCAGCCAGATAGGGGGAAGTGGCTACACCTTC. This codes for CASSQIGGSGYTF.

A remark on this clone: At one of its ends the junction is not consistent with the germline gene, which may arise from a read error. The gene calls are TRBV29-1 and TRBJ1-2; 7 positions match TRBD1. This CDR3 comprises 11 residues. Germline values: CDR1 SQVTM, CDR2 ANQGSEA. For the CDR3, the DNA is TGCAGCGTAGGGGGCACGGACGGTGCCGCCTTC. As protein: CSVGGTDGAAF.

This clone has more than one count but fewer than ten. The chain carries TRBV11-2 and TRBJ2-3; 7 bases fit TRBD1. V shed 2 bases, J shed 6 bases, and the junction held 8 bases outside the gene matches. Germline V gene data show CDR1 as SGHAT and CDR2 as FQNNGV. The CDR3 sequence is 15 residues long. The CDR3 nucleotides are TGTGCCAGCAGCTTAACAGGGGCGATTTCGGATACGCAGTATTTT. Translation: CASSLTGAISDTQYF. The full variable domain, rest sourced from reference TRBV11-2 and TRBJ2-3, is EAGVAQSPRYKIIEKRQSVAFWCNPISGHATLYWYQQILGQGPKLLIQFQNNGVVDDSQLPKDRFSAERLKGVDSTLKIQPAKLEDSAVYLCASSLTGAISDTQYFGPGTRLTVL.

This clone has a single count. The chain couples TRBV2 to TRBJ1-1; 8 bases agree with TRBD1. Germline V gene data show CDR1 as SNHLY and CDR2 as FYNNEI. Trimming took 1 base from V and 8 from J; bases not matched to a gene: 6. The CDR3 sequence is 14 residues long. The CDR3 sequence: CASSEDRGIGEAFF. The DNA of the CDR3 is TGTGCCAGCAGTGAAGACAGGGGGATCGGGGAAGCTTTCTTT.

The chain links TRBV29-1 to TRBJ1-1; perhaps TRBD1 as D (6 bases). Trimming shortened V by 7 bases and J by 3 bases, and 15 bases separated the two germline ends. The CDR3 runs 13 residues. The germline V gene encodes CDR1 SQVTM and CDR2 ANQGSEA. The chain's CDR3 is CSGVRGEDTEAFF. The CDR3 DNA reads TGCAGCGGGGTCAGGGGCGAGGACACTGAAGCTTTCTTT.

V gene TRBV27 combines with J gene TRBJ1-1, with 10 bases that match TRBD1. The J segment lost 7 bases and the V segment lost 6 bases, leaving 5 bases of the junction unmatched. This CDR3 contains 13 residues. CDR1 is MNHEY and CDR2 is SMNVEV in the germline V gene (reference sequence). The CDR3 loop is CASSLDRGFEAFF. The CDR3 region has the DNA TGTGCCAGCAGCTTGGACAGGGGGTTTGAAGCTTTCTTT.

The chain has TRBV10-3 and TRBJ2-2; unclear D gene. The CDR3 totals 13 residues. From germline, CDR1 is ENHRY and CDR2 SYGVKD. The V and J ends lost 5 bases and 0 bases respectively, with 4 bases between them. The CDR3 spells CAISSANTGELFF. Written as DNA, the CDR3 is TGTGCCATCAGTTCAGCGAACACCGGGGAGCTGTTTTTT.